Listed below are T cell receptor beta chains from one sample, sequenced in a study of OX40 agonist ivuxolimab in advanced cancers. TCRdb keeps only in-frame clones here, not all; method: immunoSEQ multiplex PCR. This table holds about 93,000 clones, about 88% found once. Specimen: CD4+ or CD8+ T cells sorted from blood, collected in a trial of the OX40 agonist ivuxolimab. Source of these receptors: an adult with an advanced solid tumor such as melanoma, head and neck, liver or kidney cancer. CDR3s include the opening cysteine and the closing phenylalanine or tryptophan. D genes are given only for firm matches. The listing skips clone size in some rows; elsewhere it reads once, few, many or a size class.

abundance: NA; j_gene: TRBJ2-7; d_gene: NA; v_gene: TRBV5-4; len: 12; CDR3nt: TGTGCCAGCAGCTTCTCCTTCTACGAGCAGTACTTC; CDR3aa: CASSFSFYEQYF
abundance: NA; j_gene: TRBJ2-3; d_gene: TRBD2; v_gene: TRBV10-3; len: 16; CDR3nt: TGTGCCATCAGTGAGTCGAAGCGGGAAAGCACAGATACGCAGTATTTT; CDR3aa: CAISESKRESTDTQYF
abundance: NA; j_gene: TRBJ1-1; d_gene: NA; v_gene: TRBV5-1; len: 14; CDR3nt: TGCGCCAGCAGCTTGAGGACAGCTAACACTGAAGCTTTCTTT; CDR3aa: CASSLRTANTEAFF
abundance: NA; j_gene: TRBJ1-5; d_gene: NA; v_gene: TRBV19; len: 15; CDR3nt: TGTGCCAGTAGTATGATCGGACAGAGCAATCAGCCCCAGCATTTT; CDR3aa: CASSMIGQSNQPQHF
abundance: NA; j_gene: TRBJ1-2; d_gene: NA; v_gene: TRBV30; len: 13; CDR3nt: TGTGCCTGGAGAGCTTCGACGGACTATGGCTACACCTTC; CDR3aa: CAWRASTDYGYTF
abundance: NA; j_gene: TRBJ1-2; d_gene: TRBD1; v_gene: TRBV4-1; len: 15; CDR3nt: TGCGCCAGCAGCCAGCTGACAGGGGGGTTCTATGGCTACACCTTC; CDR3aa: CASSQLTGGFYGYTF
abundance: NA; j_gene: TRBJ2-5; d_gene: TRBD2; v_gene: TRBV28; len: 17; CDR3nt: TGTGCCAGCAGTTTGTGGGGTAGCGGGAGGGCCTCGGAGACCCAGTACTTC; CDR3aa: CASSLWGSGRASETQYF
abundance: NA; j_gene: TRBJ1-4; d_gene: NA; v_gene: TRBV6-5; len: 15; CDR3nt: TGTGCCAGCAAACGTTCGGGACGGAAAAATGAAAAACTGTTTTTT; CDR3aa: CASKRSGRKNEKLFF
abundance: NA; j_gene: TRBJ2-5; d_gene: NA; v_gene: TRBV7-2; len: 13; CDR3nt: TGTGCCAGCAGCCGGTCCTTGGAAGAGACCCAGTACTTC; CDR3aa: CASSRSLEETQYF
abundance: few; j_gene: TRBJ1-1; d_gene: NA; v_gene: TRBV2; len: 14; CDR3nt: TGTGCCAGCAGAAGGGACTTAGCAAGGATAGAAGCTTTCTTT; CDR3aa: CASRRDLARIEAFF
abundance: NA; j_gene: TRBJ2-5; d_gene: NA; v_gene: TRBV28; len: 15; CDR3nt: TGTGCCAGCAGTGCTTCGGGACGATCTAGAGAGACCCAGTACTTC; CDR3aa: CASSASGRSRETQYF
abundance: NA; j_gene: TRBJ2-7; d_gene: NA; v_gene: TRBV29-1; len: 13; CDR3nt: TGCAGCGTTCGGGCCTCGATATCGCCAGTGCAGTACTTC; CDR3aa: CSVRASISPVQYF
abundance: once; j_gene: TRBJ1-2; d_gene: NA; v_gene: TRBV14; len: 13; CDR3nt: TGTGCCAGCAGCCAAGCTCAAGGGTTCGGCTACACCTTC; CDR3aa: CASSQAQGFGYTF
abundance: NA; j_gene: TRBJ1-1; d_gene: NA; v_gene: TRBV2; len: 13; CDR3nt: TGTGCCAGCAGTGAGGAAGGGGACACTGAAGCTTTCTTT; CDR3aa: CASSEEGDTEAFF
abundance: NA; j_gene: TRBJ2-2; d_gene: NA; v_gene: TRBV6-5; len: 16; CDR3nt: TGTGCCAGCAGTTACTCACAGGGAAGTATTGGCGGGGAGCTGTTTTTT; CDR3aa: CASSYSQGSIGGELFF
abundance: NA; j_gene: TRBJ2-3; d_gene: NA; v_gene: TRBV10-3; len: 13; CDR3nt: TGTGCCATCAGTGAGCCCGGGGTAAATACGCAGTATTTT; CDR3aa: CAISEPGVNTQYF